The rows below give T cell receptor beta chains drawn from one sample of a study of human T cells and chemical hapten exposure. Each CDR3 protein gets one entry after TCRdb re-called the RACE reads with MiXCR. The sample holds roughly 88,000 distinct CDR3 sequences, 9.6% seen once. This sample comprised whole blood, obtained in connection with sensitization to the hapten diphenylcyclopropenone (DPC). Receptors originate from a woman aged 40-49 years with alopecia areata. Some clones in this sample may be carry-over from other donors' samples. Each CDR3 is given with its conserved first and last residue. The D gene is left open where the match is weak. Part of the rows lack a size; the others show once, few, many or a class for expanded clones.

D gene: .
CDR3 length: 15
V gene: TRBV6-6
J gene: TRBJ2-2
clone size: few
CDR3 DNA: TGTGCCAGCAGTTACTCATACGGGAACACCGGGGAGCTGTTTTTT
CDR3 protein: CASSYSYGNTGELFF

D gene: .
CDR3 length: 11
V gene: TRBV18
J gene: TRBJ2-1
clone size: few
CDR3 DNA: TGTGCCAGCTCATCCTTATATGAGCAGTTCTTC
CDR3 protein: CASSSLYEQFF

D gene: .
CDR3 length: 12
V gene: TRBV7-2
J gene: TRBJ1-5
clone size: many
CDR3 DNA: TGTGCCAGCAGCTTAGACAATCAGCCCCAGCATTTT
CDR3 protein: CASSLDNQPQHF

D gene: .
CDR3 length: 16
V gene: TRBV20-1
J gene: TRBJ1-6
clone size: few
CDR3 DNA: TGCAGTGCTAGAGCGGGGGGTCGGGTAGGTAATTCACCCCTCCACTTT
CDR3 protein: CSARAGGRVGNSPLHF

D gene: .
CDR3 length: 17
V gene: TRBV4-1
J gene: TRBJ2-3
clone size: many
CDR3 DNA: TGCGCCAGCAGCCAGCCCCCCGGGCAGGCAGGGACAGATACGCAGTATTTT
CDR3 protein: CASSQPPGQAGTDTQYF

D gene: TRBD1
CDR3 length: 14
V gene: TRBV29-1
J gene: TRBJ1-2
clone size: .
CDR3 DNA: TGCAGCGCCACGGGGACAGCGACTAACTATGGCTACACCTTC
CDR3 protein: CSATGTATNYGYTF

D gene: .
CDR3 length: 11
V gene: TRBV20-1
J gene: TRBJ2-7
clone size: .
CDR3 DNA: TGCAGTGCTAGCTCGGCGGGCGAGCAGTACTTC
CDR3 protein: CSASSAGEQYF

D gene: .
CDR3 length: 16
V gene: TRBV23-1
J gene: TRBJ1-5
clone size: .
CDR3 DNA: TGCGCCAGCCCATTGACTACGCCAAATAGCAATCAGCCCCAGCATTTT
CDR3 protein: CASPLTTPNSNQPQHF

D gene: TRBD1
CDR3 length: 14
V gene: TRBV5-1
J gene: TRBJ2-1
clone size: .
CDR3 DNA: TGCGCCAGCAGCTTTACAGGGGACGGGAAAGAGCAGTTCTTC
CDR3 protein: CASSFTGDGKEQFF

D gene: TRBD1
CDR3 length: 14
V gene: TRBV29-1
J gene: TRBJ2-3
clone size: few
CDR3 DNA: TGCAGCGTTGAAGATACAGGGGGCACAGATACGCAGTATTTT
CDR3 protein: CSVEDTGGTDTQYF

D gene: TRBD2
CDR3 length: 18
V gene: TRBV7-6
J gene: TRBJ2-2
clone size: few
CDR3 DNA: TGTGCCAGCAGCTTAGCGGCGGGACTAGCGGGGTCAAGCGGGGAGCTGTTTTTT
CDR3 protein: CASSLAAGLAGSSGELFF

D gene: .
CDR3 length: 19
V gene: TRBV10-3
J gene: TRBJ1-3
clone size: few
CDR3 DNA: TGTGCCATCAGTGTTCGGCAGGGAACCCCCTCGGAGGCTGGAAACACCATATATTTT
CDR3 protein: CAISVRQGTPSEAGNTIYF